The T cell receptor (beta chain) described here comes from a study of blood T cell repertoires in COVID-19. Across the whole study: Sites across the United States, Italy and Spain contributed samples from acute and convalescent COVID-19. Sources were T cells, B-cell-depleted T cells, or PBMCs; the material itself was cDNA or gDNA.

Libraries were prepared by immunoSEQ multiplex PCR; TCRdb keeps only in-frame clonotypes and omits some of them. The table includes fewer than 250,000 clones, about 90% detected once. This clone was observed a handful of times. Germline V gene sequence: CDR1 SGHRS, CDR2 YFSETQ. Trimming took 4 bases from V and 1 from J; bases not matched to a gene: 7. The CDR3 spans 15 residues. Input material: peripheral blood. The gene calls are TRBV5-1 and TRBJ2-7; TRBD2 agrees at 8 bases. The source is a man younger than 40 with COVID-19, enrolled during active disease. The CDR3 DNA is TGCGCCAGCAGCCGGGAGGGAGCCCTATCCTACGAGCAGTACTTC. Translation gives CASSREGALSYEQYF.